The rows below give T cell receptor beta chains drawn from one sample of a study of blood T cell repertoires in COVID-19. The data were produced by immunoSEQ multiplex PCR, yet TCRdb's version contains in-frame clones alone and is incomplete. The data show under 200,000 clones, around 90% seen once. The specimen sequenced was peripheral blood. The receptors shown here come from a man aged 50 to 59 with acute or convalescent COVID-19. The CDR3 runs from the conserved cysteine through the conserved F or W. Fields, in order: D gene, V gene, J gene, clone size, CDR3 DNA, CDR3 protein. A D gene is named only where the DNA matches it firmly. Rows give clone size only sometimes, using once, few, many, or a class for an expanded clone.

>.|TRBV7-9|TRBJ1-4|.
TGTGCCAGCAGTCCGGGCCCTGATCCCCCGGGAGAAAAACTGTTTTTT
CASSPGPDPPGEKLFF
>TRBD1|TRBV23-1|TRBJ2-1|once
TGCGCCAGCAGTCAGCACGGACAGGGGTGTTACAATGAGCAGTTCTTC
CASSQHGQGCYNEQFF
>.|TRBV5-1|TRBJ1-1|.
TGCGCCAGCAGCTCCGGGAAGAACACTGAAGCTTTCTTT
CASSSGKNTEAFF
>.|TRBV28|TRBJ1-1|.
TGTGCCAGCAGTTTGGCGGGGCTGGCCGCTGAAGCTTTCTTT
CASSLAGLAAEAFF
>.|TRBV27|TRBJ2-5|few
TGTGCCAGCAGTTTAGATCCCAGCGGGCCCCAAGAGACCCAGTACTTC
CASSLDPSGPQETQYF
>.|TRBV7-8|TRBJ1-2|.
TGTGCCAGCAGCCCAGGATTGTATGGCTACACCTTC
CASSPGLYGYTF
>.|TRBV27|TRBJ1-6|.
TGTGCCAGCAGGGGGCGCCAATTTTCACCCCTCCACTTT
CASRGRQFSPLHF
>TRBD1|TRBV6-1|TRBJ1-2|.
TGTGCCAGCAGCGGGACAGGGGGAATGGGGTATGGCTACACCTTC
CASSGTGGMGYGYTF
>.|TRBV6-5|TRBJ2-3|.
TGTGCCAGCAGCCGCCGGAGCACAGATACGCAGTATTTT
CASSRRSTDTQYF
>.|TRBV24-1|TRBJ2-7|.
TGTGCCACCAGTGAGGGAGGGACAGGACTCTACGAGCAGTACTTC
CATSEGGTGLYEQYF
>.|TRBV15|TRBJ1-4|once
TGTGCCACCAGCAGAGTCGGACAGTACCGTGAAAAACTGTTTTTT
CATSRVGQYREKLFF
>.|TRBV13|TRBJ2-5|.
TGTGCCAGCAGCTTCGAGGGCGGGGAGACCCAGTACTTC
CASSFEGGETQYF
>.|TRBV30|TRBJ2-7|many
TGTGCCTGGAGGGGAGGTCCCGAGCAGTACTTC
CAWRGGPEQYF
>.|TRBV29-1|TRBJ2-4|.
TGCAGCGTTCTCAGGGGAAACATTCAGTACTTC
CSVLRGNIQYF
>.|TRBV6-5|TRBJ1-5|.
TGTGCCAGCAGGGTTGGAGCCAATCAGCCCCAGCATTTT
CASRVGANQPQHF
>TRBD1|TRBV9|TRBJ2-2|.
TGTGCCAGCAGCCGACTCGGGACAGAGACCGGGGAGCTGTTTTTT
CASSRLGTETGELFF